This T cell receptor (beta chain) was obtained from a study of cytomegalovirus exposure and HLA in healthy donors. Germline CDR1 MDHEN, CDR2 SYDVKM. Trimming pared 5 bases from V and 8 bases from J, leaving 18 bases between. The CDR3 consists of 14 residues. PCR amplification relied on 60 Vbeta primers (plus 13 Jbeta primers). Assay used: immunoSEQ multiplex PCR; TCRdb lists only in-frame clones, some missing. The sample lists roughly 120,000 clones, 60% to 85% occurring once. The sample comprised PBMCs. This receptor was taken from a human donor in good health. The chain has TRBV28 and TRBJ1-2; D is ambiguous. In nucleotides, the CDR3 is TGTGCCAGCAGTCTTGGAGGTCGTCAATGGGGCTACACCTTC. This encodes CASSLGGRQWGYTF.